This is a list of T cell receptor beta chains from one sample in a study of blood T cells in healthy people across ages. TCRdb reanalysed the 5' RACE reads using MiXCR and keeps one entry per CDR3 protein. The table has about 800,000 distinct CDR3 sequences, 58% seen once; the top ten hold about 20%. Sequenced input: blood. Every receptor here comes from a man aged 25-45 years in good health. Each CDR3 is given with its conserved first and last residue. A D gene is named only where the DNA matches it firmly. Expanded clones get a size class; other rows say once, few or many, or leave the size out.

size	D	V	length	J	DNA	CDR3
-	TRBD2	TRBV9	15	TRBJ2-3	TGTGCCAGCACCCTACGCGGGAGTCCCACAGCTACGCAGTATTTT	CASTLRGSPTATQYF
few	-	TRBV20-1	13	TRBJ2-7	TGCAGTGCGGCGGGCGGGGGCGCGTACGAGCAGTACTTC	CSAAGGGAYEQYF
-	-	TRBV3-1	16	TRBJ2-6	TGTGCCAGCAGCCAAGAGGATATCTCTGGGGCCAACGTCCTGACTTTC	CASSQEDISGANVLTF
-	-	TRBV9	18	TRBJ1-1	TGTGCCAGCAGCGGGGGGGGGCTCGGCTCTCGGGAGGTCCAAGAAACTTTCTTT	CASSGGGLGSREVQETFF
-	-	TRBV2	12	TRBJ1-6	TGTGCCAGCACCAGCGGGTACTCACCCCTCCACTTT	CASTSGYSPLHF
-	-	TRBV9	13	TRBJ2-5	TGTGCCAGCAGCGTTGGGATCAAAGAGACCCAGTACTTC	CASSVGIKETQYF
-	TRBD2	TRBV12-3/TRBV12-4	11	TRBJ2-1	TGTGCCAGCAGTCGCCAGCGGGGACAGTTCTTC	CASSRQRGQFF
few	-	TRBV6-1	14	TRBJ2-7	TGTGCCAGCAGTGAAATCCCCGGGACCTACGAGCAGTACTTC	CASSEIPGTYEQYF
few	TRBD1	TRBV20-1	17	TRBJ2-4	TGCAGTGCTAGAGATCTGGGGACAGGACTAGCCAAAAACATTCAGTACTTC	CSARDLGTGLAKNIQYF
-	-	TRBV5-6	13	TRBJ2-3	TGTGCCAGCAGCTGTGAACTCACAGATACGCAGTATTTT	CASSCELTDTQYF
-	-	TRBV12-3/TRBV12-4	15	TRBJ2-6	TGTGCCAGCAGTACAGGGTCCTCTGGGGCCAACGTCCTGACTTTC	CASSTGSSGANVLTF
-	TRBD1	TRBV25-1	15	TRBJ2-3	TGTGCCAAGGGACCGGGACAGGAAAGCACAGATACGCAGTATTTT	CAKGPGQESTDTQYF